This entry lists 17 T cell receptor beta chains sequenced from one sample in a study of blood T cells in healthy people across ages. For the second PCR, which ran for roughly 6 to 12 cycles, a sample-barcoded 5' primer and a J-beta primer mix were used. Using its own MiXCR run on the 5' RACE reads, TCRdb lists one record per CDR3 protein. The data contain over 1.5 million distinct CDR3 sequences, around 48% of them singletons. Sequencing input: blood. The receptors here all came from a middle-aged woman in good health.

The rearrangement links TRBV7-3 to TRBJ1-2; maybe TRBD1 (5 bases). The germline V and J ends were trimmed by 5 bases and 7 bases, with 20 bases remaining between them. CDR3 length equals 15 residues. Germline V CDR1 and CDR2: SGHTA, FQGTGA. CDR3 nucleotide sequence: TGTGCCAGCAGCCCCAGCGGCACAGGACGCTGTGGCTACACCTTC. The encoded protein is CASSPSGTGRCGYTF.

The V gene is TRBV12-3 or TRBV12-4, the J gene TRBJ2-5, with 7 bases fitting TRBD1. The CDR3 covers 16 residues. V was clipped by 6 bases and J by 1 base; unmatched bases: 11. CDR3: CASRFTGAGGQETQYF. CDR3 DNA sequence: TGTGCCAGCAGATTCACTGGGGCAGGGGGCCAAGAGACCCAGTACTTC.

CDR3 residues: CSARIAGSSYEQYF. In nucleotides, the CDR3 is TGCAGTGCTAGAATTGCAGGGAGCTCCTACGAGCAGTACTTC. The genes are TRBV20-1 and TRBJ2-7, with D perhaps assigned TRBD1 or TRBD2 (5 bases each). With 2 bases removed from V and 0 bases from J, the gap between germline ends came to 11 bases. The CDR3 extends over 14 amino acids. Looked up from germline, CDR1 is DFQATT and CDR2 is SNEGSKA (reference sequence).

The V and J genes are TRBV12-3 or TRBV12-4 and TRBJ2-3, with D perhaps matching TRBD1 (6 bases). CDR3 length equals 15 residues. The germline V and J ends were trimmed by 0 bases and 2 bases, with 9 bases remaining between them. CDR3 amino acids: CASSLAQGVTDTQYF. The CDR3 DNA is TGTGCCAGCAGTTTAGCACAGGGTGTCACAGATACGCAGTATTTT.

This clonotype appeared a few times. The CDR3 nucleotides read TGTGCCAGCAGCCGCCACACGGATGAGCAGTTCTTC. Its protein product is CASSRHTDEQFF. V is TRBV7-2 and J is TRBJ2-1; no clear D gene. CDR1 SGHTA and CDR2 FQGNSA come from the germline V gene. The V end was cut by 5 bases, the J end by 8 bases, with 10 bases between. The CDR3 covers 12 residues.

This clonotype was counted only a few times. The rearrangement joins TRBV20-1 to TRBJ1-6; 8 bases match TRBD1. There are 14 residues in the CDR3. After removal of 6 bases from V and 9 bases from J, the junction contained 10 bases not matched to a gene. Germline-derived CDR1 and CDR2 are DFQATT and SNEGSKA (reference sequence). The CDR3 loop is CSAPLDRVASPLHF. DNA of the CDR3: TGCAGTGCCCCACTGGACAGGGTCGCTTCACCCCTCCACTTT.

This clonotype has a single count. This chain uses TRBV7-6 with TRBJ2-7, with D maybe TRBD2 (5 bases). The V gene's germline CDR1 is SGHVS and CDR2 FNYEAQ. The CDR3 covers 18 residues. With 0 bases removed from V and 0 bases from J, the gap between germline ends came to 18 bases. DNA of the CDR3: TGTGCCAGCAGCTTAGCGGTGACACAAGGAGGAAGCTCCTACGAGCAGTACTTC. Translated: CASSLAVTQGGSSYEQYF.

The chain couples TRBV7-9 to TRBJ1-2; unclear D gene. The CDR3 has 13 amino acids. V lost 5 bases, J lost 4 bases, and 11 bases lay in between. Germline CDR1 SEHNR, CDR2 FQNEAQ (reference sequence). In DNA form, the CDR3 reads TGTGCCAGCAGCGGAGCAACGAGCTATGGCTACACCTTC. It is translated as CASSGATSYGYTF.

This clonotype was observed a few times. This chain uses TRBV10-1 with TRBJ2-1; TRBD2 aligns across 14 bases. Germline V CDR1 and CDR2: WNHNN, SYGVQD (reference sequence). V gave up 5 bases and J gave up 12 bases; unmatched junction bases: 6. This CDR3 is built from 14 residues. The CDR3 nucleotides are TGCGCCAGCAGTCCCGGGACTAGCGGGGGAAGGCAGTTCTTC. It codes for CASSPGTSGGRQFF.

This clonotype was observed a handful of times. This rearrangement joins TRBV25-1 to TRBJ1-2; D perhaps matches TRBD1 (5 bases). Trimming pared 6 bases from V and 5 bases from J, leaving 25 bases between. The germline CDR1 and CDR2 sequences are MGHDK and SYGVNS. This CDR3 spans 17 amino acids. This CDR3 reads CASRKPLGQARGYGYTF. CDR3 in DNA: TGTGCCAGCAGGAAACCCCTGGGGCAAGCAAGGGGTTATGGCTACACCTTC.

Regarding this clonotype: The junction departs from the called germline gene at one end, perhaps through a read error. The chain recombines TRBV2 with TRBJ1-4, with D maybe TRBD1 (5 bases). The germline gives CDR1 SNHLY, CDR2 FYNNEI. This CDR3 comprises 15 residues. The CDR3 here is CASRPSGATIEKLFF. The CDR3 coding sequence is TGTGCCAGCAGGCCCAGCGGGGCAACTATTGAAAAACTGTTTTTT.

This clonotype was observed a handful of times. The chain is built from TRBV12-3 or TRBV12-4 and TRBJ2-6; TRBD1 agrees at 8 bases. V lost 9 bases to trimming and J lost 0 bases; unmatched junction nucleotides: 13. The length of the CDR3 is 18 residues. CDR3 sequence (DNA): TGTGCCAGTGGCTCCTTGGACAGGGTCACCTCTGGGGCCAACGTCCTGACTTTC. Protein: CASGSLDRVTSGANVLTF.

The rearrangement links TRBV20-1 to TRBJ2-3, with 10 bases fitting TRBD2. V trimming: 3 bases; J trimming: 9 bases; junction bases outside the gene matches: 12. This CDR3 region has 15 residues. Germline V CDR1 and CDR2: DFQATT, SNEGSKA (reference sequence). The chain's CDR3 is CSARGSGGPRSTQYF. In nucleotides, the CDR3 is TGCAGTGCTAGGGGTAGCGGGGGGCCCCGTTCCACGCAGTATTTT.

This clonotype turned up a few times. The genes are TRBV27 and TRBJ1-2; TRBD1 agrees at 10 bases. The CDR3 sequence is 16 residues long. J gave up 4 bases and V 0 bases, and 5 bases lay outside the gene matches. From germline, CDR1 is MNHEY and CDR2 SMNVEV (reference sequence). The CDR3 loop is CASSLSGTGDLYGYTF. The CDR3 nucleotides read TGTGCCAGCAGTTTATCCGGGACAGGGGATCTCTATGGCTACACCTTC.

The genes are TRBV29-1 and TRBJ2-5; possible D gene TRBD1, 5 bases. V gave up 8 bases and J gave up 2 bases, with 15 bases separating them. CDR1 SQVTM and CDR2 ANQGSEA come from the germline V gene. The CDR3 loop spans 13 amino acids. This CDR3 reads CSRGRAAQETQYF. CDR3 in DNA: TGCAGCAGAGGCAGGGCAGCACAAGAGACCCAGTACTTC. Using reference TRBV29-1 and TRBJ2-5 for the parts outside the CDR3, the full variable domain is SAVISQKPSRDICQRGTSLTIQCQVDSQVTMMFWYRQQPGQSLTLIATANQGSEATYESGFVIDKFPISRPNLTFSTLTVSNMSPEDSSIYLCSRGRAAQETQYFGPGTRLLVL.

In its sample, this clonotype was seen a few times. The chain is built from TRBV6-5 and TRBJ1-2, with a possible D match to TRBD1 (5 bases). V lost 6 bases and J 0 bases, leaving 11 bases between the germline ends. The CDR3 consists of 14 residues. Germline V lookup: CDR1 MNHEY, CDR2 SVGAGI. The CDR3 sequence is CASRKQEPNYGYTF. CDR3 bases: TGTGCCAGCAGGAAACAGGAGCCTAACTATGGCTACACCTTC.

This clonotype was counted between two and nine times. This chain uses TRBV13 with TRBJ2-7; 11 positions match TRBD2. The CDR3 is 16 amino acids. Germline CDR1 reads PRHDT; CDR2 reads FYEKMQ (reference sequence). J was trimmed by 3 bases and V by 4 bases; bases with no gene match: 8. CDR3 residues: CASSSPLAGGVYEQYF. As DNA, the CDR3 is TGTGCCAGCAGCTCCCCTCTAGCGGGGGGCGTCTACGAGCAGTACTTC.